This T cell receptor beta chain was sequenced for a study of Ad26.COV2.S vaccination and SARS-CoV-2 variants (dated by TCRdb to the early 2020s). Regarding the complete study: Donors in the vaccine arm were drawn from COV1001, a phase I-IIa trial of Ad26.COV2.S in healthy adults that was multicentre, randomized, double-blind and placebo-controlled. TCRbeta repertoire sequencing was used to assess the specificity and breadth of SARS-CoV-2-reactive T cell receptors after Ad26.COV2.S vaccination. Ad26.COV2.S was administered intramuscularly at a dose of 5x10^10 or 1x10^11 viral particles, either as one shot or as two shots given 56 days apart. Trial participants were randomized into five groups of five: low-dose or high-dose Ad26.COV2.S given once or twice, or placebo on both occasions. The TCR-sequenced set comprised approximately 32 samples: approximately 19 Ad26.COV2.S vaccine recipients, 5 placebo recipients and 8 SARS-CoV-2 convalescent individuals. Investigators remained blinded to trial group allocation during experiments and outcome assessment. Overall results and qualifications from the work: After vaccination, substantial breadth of spike-specific CD8+ and CD4+ T cell responses was reported. The study was not powered for comparison of responses between vaccine doses or regimens. Vaccine and placebo recipients had comparable non-spike TCR breadth, which fits with the vaccine containing only spike. Compared with placebo recipients, Ad26.COV2.S recipients showed higher spike-specific TCR breadth (P = 0.0014). The authors noted that the TCR breadth and depth analyses may have underestimated total T cell responses.

CDR3 length: 16 amino acids, cysteine to phenylalanine. CDR3 DNA is the only sequence kept; it has 48 bases, read in frame from the first base. The germline V gene (reference sequence) provides CDR1 SGHKS and CDR2 YYEKEE. The V and J ends are trimmed by 0 bases and 0 bases, leaving 10 bases between them. The intended sense of this specimen's treatment or condition label: some 20 received Ad26.COV2.S at low or high dose, single or two shots; about five received placebo; per-sample allocation not given. For vaccine and placebo recipients, repertoires were sequenced using samples collected on day 63 after the first injection. Cohort 1b enrolled some 25 adults aged 18-55 years at a single site in Boston, USA, between 29 July and 7 August 2020. Ad26.COV2.S was a replication-incompetent adenovirus type 26 vector expressing a prefusion-stabilized SARS-CoV-2 spike protein from the original Wuhan strain.

Of note for this clone: Its specific antigen is unknown. No clone much larger than this one lies a single base away; base qualities are absent.

The immunoSEQ Assay was used to sequence TCRbeta CDR3 regions. After extraction, genomic DNA underwent amplification by bias-controlled multiplex PCR, followed by high-throughput sequencing. For the original study's pipeline: To quantify the absolute abundance of every unique TCRbeta CDR3 region, sequences were collapsed and filtered. T cell fraction was estimated by normalization of TCRbeta template counts to usable DNA, with usable DNA being measured through amplification of reference genes present in all nucleated cells. Repertoire TCRs were annotated as SARS-CoV-2-specific by exact matching of V gene, CDR3 amino acid sequence and J gene to a known reactive TCR set. The reference SARS-CoV-2 TCR set was derived from MIRA and filtered for enrichment in COVID-19-positive ImmuneCODE repertoires, a step that removed public or cross-reactive TCRs. Using the MIRA antigens, annotated TCRs were further analysed by specific ORF or by position within an ORF. Breadth was defined as annotated unique rearrangements over total unique productive rearrangements; depth was the summed frequency of those rearrangements. Two-sided Wilcoxon rank-sum tests were applied when comparing TCR breadth between groups. TCRdb holds this immuneACCESS table with in-frame rearrangements only. Some clones are missing; in checked studies, unresolved V genes explain under half, and the rest has no known cause. The V and J calls and clone size come from that table; D and trimming were worked out from the DNA. In all, the sample holds about 390,000 clones, and about 85% of those were seen once. The biggest ten clones account for 3% to 4.5% of the sample.

The chain was built from TRBV5-5 and TRBJ2-1, with the D gene not clear enough to name. This sequence originates from a person aged 18 to 65 who received the Ad26.COV2.S COVID-19 vaccine or a placebo. The sequences come from peripheral blood, collected in a trial of Ad26.COV2.S vaccine versus placebo. CDR3 loop: CASSLAFQSSYNEQFF. Read as DNA, the sequence is TGTGCCAGCAGCTTGGCCTTTCAAAGCTCCTACAATGAGCAGTTCTTC.